This note documents a single T cell receptor (beta chain) sequence. Its antigen is currently unknown. The assay was immunoSEQ multiplex PCR, and TCRdb's table has in-frame clones only and misses some. The data hold approximately 500,000 clones, with around nine tenths observed a single time. V lost 1 base to trimming and J lost 4 bases, with 11 bases between them. CDR1 and CDR2 from the germline V gene are LGHDT and YNNKEL (reference sequence). This CDR3 region has 16 residues. This sample is part of a study of Ad26.COV2.S vaccination and SARS-CoV-2 variants. Study-level findings and limits: Vaccine recipients posted higher spike-specific TCR breadth than their placebo counterparts.

Treatment given: approximately 18 received Ad26.COV2.S at low or high dose, single or two shots; about 5 received placebo; per-sample allocation not given. All samples were drawn on day 63, counting from the first vaccine or placebo injection. Whoever gave the sample was an adult aged 18-55 years in Boston. This TCR came from a person aged 18-65 years who received the Ad26.COV2.S COVID-19 vaccine or a placebo. The chain couples TRBV3-1 (or the pseudogene TRBV3-2) to TRBJ1-6; D call uncertain. The sequences come from peripheral blood, collected in a trial of Ad26.COV2.S vaccine versus placebo. CDR3 loop: CASSQAGSAYNSPLHF. The CDR3 bases are TGTGCCAGCAGCCAAGCGGGGTCGGCTTATAATTCACCCCTCCACTTT.